This T cell receptor beta chain was captured in a study of blood T cell repertoires in COVID-19. The wider study: Sites across the United States, Italy and Spain contributed samples from acute and convalescent COVID-19.

Data came from immunoSEQ multiplex PCR; TCRdb stores just in-frame clones and leaves some out. The data show over 200,000 clones, 80% to 90% seen once. Germline trimming cut 4 bases from V and 4 bases from J; bases unmatched to any gene: 8. Germline-derived CDR1 and CDR2 are SGHVS and FNYEAQ. The CDR3 runs 15 residues. The TCR was taken from a woman between 50 and 59 years old with active or convalescent COVID-19. The chain is built from TRBV7-6 and TRBJ2-7; 9 nucleotides line up with TRBD2. The material sequenced was peripheral blood. CDR3 amino acids: CASSSGLADGYEQYF. DNA for the CDR3: TGTGCCAGCAGCTCGGGACTAGCTGACGGGTACGAGCAGTACTTC.